The 31 T cell receptor beta chains below were found in one sample sequenced in a study of T cells in Graves' hyperthyroidism and ophthalmopathy. Amplified TCR beta CDR3 regions derived from RNA transcripts. TCR CDR3 underwent first-round RT-PCR with the HTBI primer set. Each CDR3 protein is one row after TCRdb ran MiXCR on the multiplex PCR reads. The table shows approximately 410,000 distinct CDR3 sequences, with approximately 15% occurring only once. Input material: blood. All receptors come from a man aged 18 to 29 with Graves' ophthalmopathy.

This clonotype was observed at least ten times. CDR3 DNA: TGTGCCAGCAGCTTAGGACCCAGGGATCCCTACGAGCAGTACTTC. Translating it yields CASSLGPRDPYEQYF. V is TRBV11-1 and J is TRBJ2-7; weak D call: TRBD1 (5 bases). V lost 1 base and J lost 2, with 12 bases in between. Germline V gene sequence: CDR1 SGHAT, CDR2 FQDESV (reference sequence). The CDR3 runs 15 residues.

The chain has TRBV15 and TRBJ2-2, with TRBD1 matching 7 bases. The CDR3 has 15 amino acids. CDR1 and CDR2 (germline): LNHNV, YYDKDF (reference sequence). V trimming: 0 bases; J trimming: 3 bases; junction bases outside the gene matches: 1. The CDR3 region is CATSRDRGYTGELFF. Here the CDR3 DNA reads TGTGCCACCAGCAGAGACAGGGGGTACACCGGGGAGCTGTTTTTT.

The rearrangement joins TRBV19 to TRBJ1-2, with 8 bases identical to TRBD1. This CDR3 has 13 amino acids. J was trimmed by 7 bases and V by 5 bases; bases with no gene match: 6. Germline V CDR1 and CDR2: LNHDA, SQIVND (reference sequence). In nucleotides, the CDR3 is TGTGCCAGTAGTCCAGGGGGCATAATTGGCTACACCTTC. It encodes CASSPGGIIGYTF.

V is TRBV2 and J is TRBJ1-2, with 10 bases lining up with TRBD1. CDR1 and CDR2 (germline): SNHLY, FYNNEI. This CDR3 spans 13 amino acids. V trimming: 10 bases; J trimming: 4 bases; junction bases outside the gene matches: 6. The CDR3 reads CATAGQGSYGYTF. The CDR3 DNA follows: TGTGCCACCGCGGGACAGGGGAGCTATGGCTACACCTTC.

The CDR3 here is CASSLESFGVRVEAFF. The DNA for the CDR3 is TGTGCCAGCAGTTTAGAGTCCTTTGGGGTAAGGGTTGAAGCTTTCTTT. The chain recombines TRBV28 with TRBJ1-1; D is undetermined. V was clipped by 2 bases and J by 7 bases, with 20 bases between them. The germline V gene has CDR1 MDHEN and CDR2 SYDVKM. The CDR3 consists of 16 residues.

This clonotype was seen just once. A much larger clonotype is one base distant, so this may be a read error. The chain uses TRBV12-5 and TRBJ1-6; D perhaps matches TRBD1 (6 bases). V was cut by 6 bases and J by 8 bases, with 14 bases left in between. From germline, CDR1 is LGHNT and CDR2 FRNRAP. This CDR3 contains 14 residues. The CDR3 nucleotides read TGTGCTAGTGGGACAGGCAACAATGATTCACCCCTCCACTTT. Residues: CASGTGNNDSPLHF.

With respect to this clonotype: This could be a read error, since a much larger clone is one nucleotide away. The gene calls are TRBV6-1 and TRBJ2-7, with 7 bases that match TRBD1. Germline lookup yields CDR1 MNHNS and CDR2 SASEGT. The CDR3 covers 14 residues. The CDR3 sequence is CTSSARDSSYEQYF. The CDR3 DNA follows: TGTACCAGCAGTGCCCGGGACAGCTCCTACGAGCAGTACTTC.

This clonotype was seen repeatedly, ten times or more. V usage is TRBV5-1 and J usage is TRBJ1-1; no clear D. CDR1 SGHRS and CDR2 YFSETQ come from the germline V gene. The length of the CDR3 is 13 residues. Trimming removed 0 bases at V and 5 bases at J, with 8 bases between. In nucleotides, the CDR3 is TGCGCCAGCAGCTTGGCCTCTGGTACTGAAGCTTTCTTT. Encoded protein: CASSLASGTEAFF.

This clonotype was counted ten times or more. This chain uses TRBV5-1 with TRBJ2-7; a weak D match, TRBD1 (6 bases). The CDR3 is made up of 11 amino acids. Trimming left V 6 bases short and J 3 bases short, with 7 bases between. CDR1 is SGHRS and CDR2 is YFSETQ in the germline V gene. The CDR3 protein is CASTGHYEQYF. CDR3 in DNA: TGCGCCAGCACGGGACACTACGAGCAGTACTTC. Full variable domain (rest looked up from reference TRBV5-1 and TRBJ2-7): KAGVTQTPRYLIKTRGQQVTLSCSPISGHRSVSWYQQTPGQGLQFLFEYFSETQRNKGNFPGRFSGRQFSNSRSEMNVSTLELGDSALYLCASTGHYEQYFGPGTRLTVT.

V and J are TRBV5-1 and TRBJ2-7; D remains ambiguous. This CDR3 spans 14 amino acids. Trimming took off 0 bases at V and 5 bases at J, with 12 bases between the two ends. CDR1 is SGHRS and CDR2 is YFSETQ in the germline V gene. CDR3 in amino acids: CASSLDTYGNEQYF. The DNA of the CDR3 is TGCGCCAGCAGCTTGGACACGTATGGGAACGAGCAGTACTTC.

The chain is built from TRBV11-2 and TRBJ2-7; possible D gene TRBD1, 6 bases. There are 14 residues in the CDR3. V was shortened by 8 bases and J by 6 bases, with 20 bases between the two germline ends. Germline V CDR1 and CDR2: SGHAT, FQNNGV. The CDR3 nucleotides are TGTGCCAGCTCACCACCGGACGGCAGGGGCGAGCAGTACTTC. Its translation is CASSPPDGRGEQYF.

This clonotype was detected many times. This chain links TRBV6-1 with TRBJ1-1; 7 bases are shared with TRBD1. CDR3 length equals 11 residues. With V trimmed by 7 bases and J by 12 bases, 8 bases remained unmatched. Germline loops: CDR1 MNHNS, CDR2 SASEGT. CDR3 protein: CASTQGGLSFF. The CDR3 region has the DNA TGTGCCAGCACGCAGGGGGGGCTATCTTTCTTT.

This clonotype was counted ten times or more. The CDR3 reads CAWKRGGTDYGYTF. The CDR3 nucleotides read TGTGCCTGGAAGAGAGGCGGGACAGACTATGGCTACACCTTC. The genes are TRBV30 and TRBJ1-2, with 7 bases matching TRBD1. The CDR3 has 14 residues. V gave up 4 bases and J gave up 3 bases; unmatched junction bases: 8. Germline CDR1 reads GTSNPN; CDR2 reads SVGIG (reference sequence).

This clonotype was counted between two and nine times. This chain joins TRBV7-9 and TRBJ2-1; 7 nucleotides align to TRBD2. Germline assignment: CDR1 SEHNR and CDR2 FQNEAQ (reference sequence). The CDR3 loop spans 15 amino acids. J lost 2 bases, V lost 7 bases, and 8 bases had no gene match. The CDR3 spells CASTRAGTTYNEQFF. CDR3 DNA: TGTGCCAGCACCCGTGCCGGGACTACCTACAATGAGCAGTTCTTC.

This clonotype was recorded at least ten times. V and J are TRBV4-1 and TRBJ1-1; TRBD1 might be the D (5 bases). V dropped 0 bases and J dropped 6 bases, with 14 bases sitting between them. The V gene's germline CDR1 is MGHRA and CDR2 YSYEKL. The CDR3 is made up of 15 amino acids. Here the CDR3 reads CASSQDFGRRAEAFF. CDR3 nucleotides: TGCGCCAGCAGCCAAGATTTTGGGCGCAGGGCTGAAGCTTTCTTT.

This clonotype has more than one count but fewer than ten. The gene calls are TRBV15 and TRBJ1-4; unclear D gene. Looked up from germline, CDR1 is LNHNV and CDR2 is YYDKDF (reference sequence). V was clipped by 2 bases and J by 7 bases, with 8 bases between them. This CDR3 region has 13 residues. CDR3 region: CATSRSLFEKLFF. CDR3 nucleotide sequence: TGTGCCACCAGCAGATCCCTATTTGAAAAACTGTTTTTT.

This clonotype was observed many times. This chain uses TRBV6-5 with TRBJ1-1; TRBD1 is a possible D gene (6 bases). CDR3 length equals 15 residues. From germline, CDR1 is MNHEY and CDR2 SVGAGI. Trimming removed 2 bases from V and 3 bases from J, with 13 bases in between. The CDR3 region is CASSYDWGGDTEAFF. The CDR3 region has the DNA TGTGCCAGCAGTTACGATTGGGGGGGCGACACTGAAGCTTTCTTT.

Ten or more counts support this clonotype. This rearrangement joins TRBV20-1 to TRBJ1-5; D not certain. The CDR3 length is 13 residues. Germline lookup yields CDR1 DFQATT and CDR2 SNEGSKA (reference sequence). Trimming removed 3 bases at V and 0 bases at J, with 6 bases between. CDR3 sequence: CSASGGSNQPQHF. CDR3 sequence (DNA): TGCAGTGCTAGTGGCGGTAGCAATCAGCCCCAGCATTTT.

This clonotype has ten or more counts. The chain couples TRBV29-1 to TRBJ1-5; 8 bases line up with TRBD1. Germline CDR1 reads SQVTM; CDR2 reads ANQGSEA. The CDR3 is 13 residues long. With V trimmed by 6 bases and J by 5 bases, 6 bases remained unmatched. The DNA of the CDR3 is TGCAGCGTCGGACAGGGTAGTGATCAGCCCCAGCATTTT. Its translation is CSVGQGSDQPQHF.

This clonotype was found many times. V gene TRBV11-2 combines with J gene TRBJ1-2; TRBD1 matches at 8 bases. J gave up 3 bases and V 7 bases, and 7 bases lay outside the gene matches. CDR1 SGHAT and CDR2 FQNNGV come from the germline V gene. The CDR3 extends over 14 amino acids. As DNA, the CDR3 is TGTGCCAGCAAATTGACAGGGGAGGACTATGGCTACACCTTC. Amino acids: CASKLTGEDYGYTF.

The rearrangement links TRBV12-3 or TRBV12-4 to TRBJ2-1; 9 bases match TRBD2. With 6 bases clipped from V and 0 bases from J, the junction kept 9 bases outside the gene matches. This CDR3 is built from 17 residues. CDR3 amino acids: CASSSVNSGSSYNEQFF. The CDR3 region has the DNA TGTGCCAGCAGCTCGGTGAATAGCGGGAGCTCCTACAATGAGCAGTTCTTC.

This chain joins TRBV12-3 or TRBV12-4 and TRBJ2-7; D gene uncertain. Trimming took 3 bases from V and 3 from J, leaving 6 bases between them. The CDR3 length is 12 residues. The CDR3 nucleotides read TGTGCCAGCAGTTTCCCCAGCTACGAGCAGTACTTC. It encodes CASSFPSYEQYF.

This clonotype was seen repeatedly, ten times or more. This chain uses TRBV6-1 with TRBJ2-5, with TRBD2 matching over 11 bases. With V trimmed by 8 bases and J by 5 bases, 10 bases remained unmatched. The CDR3 covers 15 residues. Germline assignment: CDR1 MNHNS and CDR2 SASEGT. This CDR3 is CASHRTSGRSETQYF. The CDR3 region has the DNA TGTGCCAGCCATAGGACTAGCGGGCGGTCGGAGACCCAGTACTTC.

There are many counts of this clonotype. The genes are TRBV6-1 and TRBJ1-2; 9 nucleotides agree with TRBD1. V shed 1 base and J 2 bases; nucleotides not matched to a gene: 8. The CDR3 runs 17 residues. Germline V gene lookup returns CDR1 MNHNS and CDR2 SASEGT. CDR3 sequence: CASSEVYGGQGNYGYTF. DNA for the CDR3: TGTGCCAGCAGTGAAGTTTACGGGGGACAGGGCAACTATGGCTACACCTTC.

V and J are TRBV15 and TRBJ2-5; the match to TRBD1 covers 7 bases. Germline V CDR1 and CDR2: LNHNV, YYDKDF (reference sequence). The CDR3 sequence is 12 residues long. V lost 4 bases to trimming and J lost 9 bases; unmatched junction nucleotides: 5. CDR3 sequence: CATSMTGNAQYF. CDR3 sequence (DNA): TGTGCCACCAGCATGACAGGGAATGCCCAGTACTTC.

This clonotype has only a few counts. As the CDR3 is not closed by the conserved phenylalanine or tryptophan, this likely results from a read error. The chain employs TRBV6-4 and TRBJ2-7; either TRBD1 or TRBD2 may supply D (6 bases each). Deletions cut 4 bases from V and 3 bases from J, with 10 bases between. In germline, CDR1 is MRHNA, CDR2 SNTAGT. This CDR3 is built from 13 residues. CDR3 loop: CASSAGAIYEQYL. The CDR3 DNA sequence: TGTGCCAGCAGTGCGGGGGCAATCTACGAGCAGTACCTC.

The sample holds many counts of this clonotype. The chain uses TRBV6-1 and TRBJ2-3; D not resolved. The CDR3 has 12 amino acids. The germline V gene encodes CDR1 MNHNS and CDR2 SASEGT. Trimming stripped 5 bases from V and 2 bases from J, with 5 bases between. The CDR3 sequence is CASSPYTDTQYF. For the CDR3, the DNA is TGTGCCAGCAGTCCCTACACAGATACGCAGTATTTT.

Many counts were recorded for this clonotype. J is TRBJ2-4 and V is TRBV7-2, with 9 bases aligning to TRBD1. The length of the CDR3 is 18 residues. Germline V gives CDR1 SGHTA, CDR2 FQGNSA. J gave up 0 bases and V 4 bases, and 10 bases lay outside the gene matches. The CDR3 loop is CASSSRDRAILAKNIQYF. DNA of the CDR3: TGTGCCAGCAGCTCCCGGGACAGGGCGATTCTAGCCAAAAACATTCAGTACTTC.

The chain uses TRBV2 and TRBJ2-4; 7 nucleotides align to TRBD1. V was clipped by 6 bases and J by 3 bases; unmatched bases: 11. CDR3 length: 16 amino acids. Germline CDR1 is SNHLY and CDR2 is FYNNEI. The CDR3 nucleotides read TGTGCCAGCAGCATGATTGAGGGGGCCCTCAAAAACATTCAGTACTTC. It translates to CASSMIEGALKNIQYF. Drawing the rest from reference TRBV2 and TRBJ2-4, the complete variable domain is EPEVTQTPSHQVTQMGQEVILRCVPISNHLYFYWYRQILGQKVEFLVSFYNNEISEKSEIFDDQFSVERPDGSNFTLKIRSTKLEDSAMYFCASSMIEGALKNIQYFGAGTRLSVL.

This clonotype was seen at least ten times. CDR3 loop: CASSQIGTGYYEQYF. The CDR3 nucleotides are TGTGCCAGTAGCCAGATCGGGACAGGGTACTACGAGCAGTACTTC. The chain links TRBV19 to TRBJ2-7, with 9 nucleotides matching TRBD1. This CDR3 is built from 15 residues. Germline V gives CDR1 LNHDA, CDR2 SQIVND (reference sequence). The ends lost 6 bases at V and 3 bases at J; junction bases unmatched: 9.

A remark on this clonotype: A much larger clone differs by one base, so this may be a read error. This chain connects TRBV5-1 to TRBJ2-4, with TRBD1 matching over 8 bases. The CDR3 totals 14 residues. Trimming cost V 4 bases and J 7 bases; bases outside gene matches: 7. Germline assignment: CDR1 SGHRS and CDR2 YFSETQ. CDR3 DNA: TGCGCCAGCAGCGTCAGGGGGCGGCAGAACATTCAGTACTTC. This sequence encodes CASSVRGRQNIQYF.